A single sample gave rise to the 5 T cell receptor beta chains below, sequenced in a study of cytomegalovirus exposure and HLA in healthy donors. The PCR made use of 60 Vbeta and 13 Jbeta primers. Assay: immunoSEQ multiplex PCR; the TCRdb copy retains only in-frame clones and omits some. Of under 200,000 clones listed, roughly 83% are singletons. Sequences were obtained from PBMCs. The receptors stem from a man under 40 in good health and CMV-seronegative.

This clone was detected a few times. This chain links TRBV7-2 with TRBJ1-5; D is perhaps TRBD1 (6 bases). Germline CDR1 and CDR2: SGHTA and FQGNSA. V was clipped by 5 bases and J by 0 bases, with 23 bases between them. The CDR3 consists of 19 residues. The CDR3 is CASSPKGGGPKLSNQPQHF. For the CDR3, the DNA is TGTGCCAGCAGCCCGAAAGGGGGGGGCCCAAAGCTTAGCAATCAGCCCCAGCATTTT. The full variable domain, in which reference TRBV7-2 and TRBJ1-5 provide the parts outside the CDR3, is GAGVSQSPSNKVTEKGKDVELRCDPISGHTALYWYRQSLGQGLEFLIYFQGNSAPDKSGLPSDRFSAERTGGSVSTLTIQRTQQEDSAVYLCASSPKGGGPKLSNQPQHFGDGTRLSIL.

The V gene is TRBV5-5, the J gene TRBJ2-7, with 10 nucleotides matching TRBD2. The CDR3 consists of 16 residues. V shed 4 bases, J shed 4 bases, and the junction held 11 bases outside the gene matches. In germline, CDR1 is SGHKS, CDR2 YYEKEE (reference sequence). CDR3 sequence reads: CASSRLAGPTMYEQYF. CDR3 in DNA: TGTGCCAGCAGCAGACTAGCGGGCCCAACGATGTACGAGCAGTACTTC. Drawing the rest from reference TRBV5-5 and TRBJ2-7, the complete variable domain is DAGVTQSPTHLIKTRGQQVTLRCSPISGHKSVSWYQQVLGQGPQFIFQYYEKEERGRGNFPDRFSARQFPNYSSELNVNALLLGDSALYLCASSRLAGPTMYEQYFGPGTRLTVT.

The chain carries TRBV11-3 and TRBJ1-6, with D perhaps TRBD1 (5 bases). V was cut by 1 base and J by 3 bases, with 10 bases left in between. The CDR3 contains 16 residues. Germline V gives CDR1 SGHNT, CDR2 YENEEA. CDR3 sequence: CASSLGGGDYNSPLHF. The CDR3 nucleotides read TGTGCCAGCAGCTTAGGCGGAGGGGACTATAATTCACCCCTCCACTTT.

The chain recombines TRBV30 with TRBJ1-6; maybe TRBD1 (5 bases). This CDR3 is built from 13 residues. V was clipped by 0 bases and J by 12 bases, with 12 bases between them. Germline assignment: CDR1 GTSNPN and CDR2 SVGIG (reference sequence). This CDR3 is CAWSVQAQGPLHF. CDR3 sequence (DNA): TGTGCCTGGAGTGTACAGGCCCAGGGACCCCTCCACTTT.

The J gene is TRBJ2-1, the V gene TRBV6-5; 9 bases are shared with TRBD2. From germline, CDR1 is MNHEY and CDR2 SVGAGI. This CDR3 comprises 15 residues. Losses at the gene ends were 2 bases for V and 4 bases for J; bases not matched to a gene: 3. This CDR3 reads CASSYEAGGYNEQFF. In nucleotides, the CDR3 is TGTGCCAGCAGTTACGAGGCGGGAGGGTACAATGAGCAGTTCTTC.